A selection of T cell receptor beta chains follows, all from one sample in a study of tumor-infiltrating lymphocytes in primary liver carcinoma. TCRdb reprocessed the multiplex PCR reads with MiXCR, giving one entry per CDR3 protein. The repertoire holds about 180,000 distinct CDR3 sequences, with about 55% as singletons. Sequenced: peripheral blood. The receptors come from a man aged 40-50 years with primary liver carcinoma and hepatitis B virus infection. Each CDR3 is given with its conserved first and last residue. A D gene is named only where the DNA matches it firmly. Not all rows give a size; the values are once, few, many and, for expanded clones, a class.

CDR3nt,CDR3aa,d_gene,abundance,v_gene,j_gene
TGTGCCATCAGTAAGGACACAGATCAGCCCCAGCATTTT,CAISKDTDQPQHF,.,.,TRBV10-3,TRBJ1-5
TGCGCCAGCAGTGCCCGAAGCGGGGAAGGGGACAATGAGCAGTTCTTC,CASSARSGEGDNEQFF,TRBD2,.,TRBV6-5,TRBJ2-1
TGTGCCAGCAGTGACCTAGCGGGAGGACGCGATGTGCAGTTCTTC,CASSDLAGGRDVQFF,TRBD2,.,TRBV6-1,TRBJ2-1
TGCGATAGCAGCTTGGCCAGGGGAACCGAAGAGACCCAGTACTTC,CDSSLARGTEETQYF,.,.,TRBV11-1,TRBJ2-5
TGTGCCAGCAGCCAAGAGGGTTCAGTCGGATCGGAAGGCTACACCTTC,CASSQEGSVGSEGYTF,.,.,TRBV4-2,TRBJ1-2
TGTGCCAGCAGCTTGGTGGTCGCGACCTACGAGCAGTACTTC,CASSLVVATYEQYF,.,.,TRBV5-6,TRBJ2-7
TGTGCCGGCAGCCCCGGACCGGGGGACGAGCAGTACTTC,CAGSPGPGDEQYF,.,.,TRBV4-2,TRBJ2-7
TGCGCCAGCAGCACAATCCCGGAACTAGGGTTGGGGGAGCAGTTCTTC,CASSTIPELGLGEQFF,.,.,TRBV4-1,TRBJ2-1
TGCAGCGTTGAAGAAACTAGAGCCGGAAAGTACGAGCAGTACTTC,CSVEETRAGKYEQYF,.,few,TRBV29-1,TRBJ2-7
TGTGCCAGCAGCCCAACAGGGGAGAAGTATAATGAGCAGTTCTTC,CASSPTGEKYNEQFF,TRBD1,many,TRBV7-9,TRBJ2-1
TGCGCCTCGCATGAAGTCAGGGGCGGAGGGAACTACGAGCAGTACTTC,CASHEVRGGGNYEQYF,.,many,TRBV10-1,TRBJ2-7
TGTGCCAGCAGCCCAGGACTAGCGGTCGTGGGCGGGGGGCTGTTTTTT,CASSPGLAVVGGGLFF,TRBD2,.,TRBV7-8,TRBJ2-2
TGTGCTTTGCAAGGTAGGGGGGCCTACAATGAGCAGTTCTTC,CALQGRGAYNEQFF,.,.,TRBV7-9,TRBJ2-1
TGTGCCAGCAGCTTAGTCCCTATGCTGGGCACCGGGGAGCTGTTTTTT,CASSLVPMLGTGELFF,.,many,TRBV11-2,TRBJ2-2
TGTGCCATCAGTGACCTCGGGACAACCCGCACAGATACGCAGTATTTT,CAISDLGTTRTDTQYF,.,.,TRBV10-3,TRBJ2-3
TGTGCCAGCAGCCTTTCGGGGGTGCGGGTGGAAAAACTGTTTTTT,CASSLSGVRVEKLFF,.,.,TRBV5-4,TRBJ1-4
TGTGCCAGCAGGGTAGGGGGGCACAATGTGCAGTTCTTC,CASRVGGHNVQFF,.,.,TRBV6-1,TRBJ2-1
TGCGCCAGCAGTCAATCCGGCCGTGGGAGCTCTGGGGCCAACGTCCTGACTTTC,CASSQSGRGSSGANVLTF,.,.,TRBV23-1,TRBJ2-6
TGTGCCAGCAGCTTAGGTGGGACGGGGGCCTACGAGCAGTACTTC,CASSLGGTGAYEQYF,.,.,TRBV5-5,TRBJ2-7
TGTGCCAGCAGTTACGTGGGGAGAGATAGGTACGAGCAGTACTTC,CASSYVGRDRYEQYF,.,.,TRBV6-6,TRBJ2-7
TGTGGCAGCAGCCCCCGGGACGGAGTCCCAATTGAGCAGTTCTTC,CGSSPRDGVPIEQFF,.,once,TRBV11-2,TRBJ2-1
TGTGCCAGCAGCTTTTTGGGCAGGAATCAAGATACGCAGTATTTT,CASSFLGRNQDTQYF,.,.,TRBV11-2,TRBJ2-3
TGTGCCAGCAGCTCAGGACTAGCTGGAGGGGGAGATACGCAGTATTTT,CASSSGLAGGGDTQYF,TRBD2,.,TRBV11-2,TRBJ2-3
TGTGCCAGCAGCCCGGAAACTAGAGCTAGCACAGATACGCAGTATTTT,CASSPETRASTDTQYF,.,few,TRBV5-4,TRBJ2-3
TGCGCCAGCAGCCAAGGCAGGGGGGTTGGGCAGCCCCAGCATTTT,CASSQGRGVGQPQHF,TRBD1,few,TRBV4-1,TRBJ1-5
TGCGCCAGCAGCCAAGTCCCTCAGCCGGCTAACTATGGCTACACCTTC,CASSQVPQPANYGYTF,.,.,TRBV4-1,TRBJ1-2
TGCGCCAGCAGCCAAAGTCTAATTCGAGGGACGAACACTGAAGCTTTCTTT,CASSQSLIRGTNTEAFF,.,few,TRBV4-1,TRBJ1-1